The rows below give T cell receptor beta chains drawn from one sample of a study of cytomegalovirus exposure and HLA in healthy donors. Produced via immunoSEQ multiplex PCR; TCRdb's table is partial and in-frame only. The table records under 200,000 clones, roughly 81% of them present only once. The sequencing input was PBMCs. The receptors were sampled from a man under 40 in good health and CMV-seropositive. Each CDR3 is given with its conserved first and last residue.

v_call: TRBV7-9
j_call: TRBJ2-5
cdr3_aa: CASSLSKGGYGQETQYF

v_call: TRBV5-6
j_call: TRBJ1-5
cdr3_aa: CASSLTGQGNQPQHF

v_call: TRBV9
j_call: TRBJ1-3
cdr3_aa: CASSVAQGHTIYF

v_call: TRBV5-4
j_call: TRBJ1-4
cdr3_aa: CASSLAGVDEKLFF

v_call: TRBV1
j_call: TRBJ2-3
cdr3_aa: CTSSQDLVCGPTTDTQYF

v_call: TRBV27
j_call: TRBJ1-5
cdr3_aa: CASSWDRVSGSNQPQHF

v_call: TRBV27
j_call: TRBJ2-1
cdr3_aa: CASSSAGGPSGRYEQFF

v_call: TRBV7-2
j_call: TRBJ2-7
cdr3_aa: CASSRTSGSYEYEQYF

v_call: TRBV7-2
j_call: TRBJ2-5
cdr3_aa: CASSLRAGTQETQYF

v_call: TRBV2
j_call: TRBJ2-3
cdr3_aa: CASLRSGVDTQYF

v_call: TRBV5-1
j_call: TRBJ2-1
cdr3_aa: CASSRDGSYNEQFF

v_call: TRBV7-3
j_call: TRBJ2-1
cdr3_aa: CASSLTPGLERGGEQFF

v_call: TRBV7-3
j_call: TRBJ2-3
cdr3_aa: CASSLNYGGRTDTQYF

v_call: TRBV10-3
j_call: TRBJ1-1
cdr3_aa: CAISVGWEGEAFF

v_call: TRBV18
j_call: TRBJ1-1
cdr3_aa: CASSPSSPNTEAFF

v_call: TRBV14
j_call: TRBJ2-3
cdr3_aa: CASSGRAGRTDTQYF

v_call: TRBV28
j_call: TRBJ1-2
cdr3_aa: CASSLWGGAYGYTF

v_call: TRBV10-3
j_call: TRBJ1-1
cdr3_aa: CAISAPGGNTEAFF

v_call: TRBV29-1
j_call: TRBJ2-5
cdr3_aa: CSVVRNSGETQYF

v_call: TRBV7-9
j_call: TRBJ1-2
cdr3_aa: CASSLSGDGYTF

v_call: TRBV9
j_call: TRBJ2-1
cdr3_aa: CASSVGSGQGYNEQFF

v_call: TRBV18
j_call: TRBJ1-1
cdr3_aa: CASSPLNTEAFF

v_call: TRBV11-3
j_call: TRBJ2-3
cdr3_aa: CASSNLAGGVDTQYF

v_call: TRBV18
j_call: TRBJ2-1
cdr3_aa: CASSPGLAADEQFF

v_call: TRBV13
j_call: TRBJ2-3
cdr3_aa: CASSSAGGGTDTQYF

v_call: TRBV19
j_call: TRBJ2-3
cdr3_aa: CASSMRLAGARDTQYF

v_call: TRBV7-9
j_call: TRBJ1-3
cdr3_aa: CSSSLPDSGNTIYF

v_call: TRBV11-3
j_call: TRBJ1-1
cdr3_aa: CASSLRGTEAFF

v_call: TRBV29-1
j_call: TRBJ2-1
cdr3_aa: CSGRRVAGAYNEQFF

v_call: TRBV11-3
j_call: TRBJ1-2
cdr3_aa: CASSLLGSYGYTF

v_call: TRBV28
j_call: TRBJ2-1
cdr3_aa: CASSSAGTSKQNEQFF

v_call: TRBV19
j_call: TRBJ2-3
cdr3_aa: CASSGLGQSTDTQYF

v_call: TRBV10-3
j_call: TRBJ2-7
cdr3_aa: CAISPDGQANDEQYF

v_call: TRBV4-1
j_call: TRBJ2-5
cdr3_aa: CASSPGPGGETQYF

v_call: TRBV5-5
j_call: TRBJ2-1
cdr3_aa: CASSSTDRHAEQFF

v_call: TRBV6-5
j_call: TRBJ1-1
cdr3_aa: CASRDGQMNTEAFF

v_call: TRBV7-9
j_call: TRBJ1-5
cdr3_aa: CSSSPGQFNQPQHF

v_call: TRBV19
j_call: TRBJ2-1
cdr3_aa: CASSIVSGTYNEQFF

v_call: TRBV13
j_call: TRBJ2-7
cdr3_aa: CASSPGTSGSEQYF

v_call: TRBV5-1
j_call: TRBJ1-5
cdr3_aa: CASSLRGQGQPQHF

v_call: TRBV4-2
j_call: TRBJ2-1
cdr3_aa: CASSQDQLRQSSGNYNEQFF

v_call: TRBV19
j_call: TRBJ1-2
cdr3_aa: CASRAKSRGSTYGYTF

v_call: TRBV12-5
j_call: TRBJ1-3
cdr3_aa: CASGLVRVSGNTIYF

v_call: TRBV4-1
j_call: TRBJ2-5
cdr3_aa: CASSSTWDSQAETQYF

v_call: TRBV4-3
j_call: TRBJ2-2
cdr3_aa: CASSQEGGQGWTGELFF

v_call: TRBV4-3
j_call: TRBJ1-2
cdr3_aa: CASSSFDRNNYGYTF

v_call: TRBV6-5
j_call: TRBJ2-5
cdr3_aa: CASSYGGNQETQYF

v_call: TRBV7-3
j_call: TRBJ2-2
cdr3_aa: CASSLPAASGSGGGELFF

v_call: TRBV2
j_call: TRBJ1-2
cdr3_aa: CASSDRRTGDPYGYTF

v_call: TRBV27
j_call: TRBJ2-5
cdr3_aa: CASSRTAPETQYF

v_call: TRBV30
j_call: TRBJ1-2
cdr3_aa: CAWSPGRGYTF

v_call: TRBV19
j_call: TRBJ2-2
cdr3_aa: CASSIGGRGWAGELFF

v_call: TRBV7-9
j_call: TRBJ2-6
cdr3_aa: CASRSLADKPSGANVLTF

v_call: TRBV7-8
j_call: TRBJ1-5
cdr3_aa: CASSFDRGQPQHF

v_call: TRBV9
j_call: TRBJ2-5
cdr3_aa: CASSVANRGPGETQYF

v_call: TRBV7-2
j_call: TRBJ2-7
cdr3_aa: CASSPQREAYEQYF

v_call: TRBV18
j_call: TRBJ1-2
cdr3_aa: CASSYGQEEGYTF

v_call: TRBV15
j_call: TRBJ1-2
cdr3_aa: CATSRDRGQGAKGYTF

v_call: TRBV7-9
j_call: TRBJ1-5
cdr3_aa: CASSWSRDQPQHF

v_call: TRBV4-3
j_call: TRBJ2-7
cdr3_aa: CASSHGLAGSYEQYF